Listed below are T cell receptor beta chains from one sample, sequenced in a study of blood T cell repertoires in COVID-19. Method: immunoSEQ multiplex PCR; TCRdb's copy keeps in-frame clones and lacks some. This table holds fewer than 150,000 clones, around 80% found once. The source material was peripheral blood. Every receptor here comes from a man between 60 and 70 years old who had recovered from COVID-19. CDR3s include the opening cysteine and the closing phenylalanine or tryptophan. Each record gives: clone size, V gene, D gene, J gene, CDR3 DNA, CDR3 protein. D genes are given only for firm matches. Some rows mark clone size as missing; the rest say once, few, many or name a class of expanded clone.

size: -; V: TRBV19; D: TRBD1; J: TRBJ1-5; DNA: TGTGCCAGTAGTCTCACGACAGGGGGCAATCAGCCCCAGCATTTT; CDR3: CASSLTTGGNQPQHF
size: -; V: TRBV4-1; D: TRBD1; J: TRBJ2-3; DNA: TGCGCCAGCAGCCACCGACAGGGGGCGTCAGATACGCAGTATTTT; CDR3: CASSHRQGASDTQYF
size: few; V: TRBV29-1; D: -; J: TRBJ1-2; DNA: TGCAGCGTTTTTCGCCTGGATCGGACAGCACCACTCTATGGCTACACCTTC; CDR3: CSVFRLDRTAPLYGYTF
size: -; V: TRBV28; D: TRBD2; J: TRBJ2-5; DNA: TGTGCCAGCAGTCCCCTTGGAGGAAGCGGGATGGGGGAGACCCAGTACTTC; CDR3: CASSPLGGSGMGETQYF
size: -; V: TRBV6-6; D: TRBD1; J: TRBJ2-3; DNA: TGTGCCAGCACCGGGGACAGGGGGCCCACAGATACGCAGTATTTT; CDR3: CASTGDRGPTDTQYF
size: -; V: TRBV27; D: TRBD2; J: TRBJ2-1; DNA: TGTGCCAGCGGGTACACCGCGGGAGGGCCACACAATGAGCAGTTCTTC; CDR3: CASGYTAGGPHNEQFF
size: -; V: TRBV10-3; D: -; J: TRBJ2-5; DNA: TGTGCCACTTCAGGGGGGGAGACCCAGTACTTC; CDR3: CATSGGETQYF
size: -; V: TRBV18; D: -; J: TRBJ1-1; DNA: TGTGCCAGCTCCCGCAAGAGTGATATGAACACTGAAGCTTTCTTT; CDR3: CASSRKSDMNTEAFF
size: -; V: TRBV2; D: -; J: TRBJ2-7; DNA: TGTGCCAGCAGTGAAGGGCCCGGGGGACCCTACGAGCAGTACTTC; CDR3: CASSEGPGGPYEQYF
size: once; V: TRBV19; D: TRBD2; J: TRBJ2-5; DNA: TGTGCCAGTAGTAGATGGCTAGCGGGGGATGTGGAGACCCAGTACTTC; CDR3: CASSRWLAGDVETQYF
size: -; V: TRBV7-2; D: TRBD1; J: TRBJ1-5; DNA: TGTGCCAGCAGCCCACCGGCGGGACAGGGGAGCAATCAGCCCCAGCATTTT; CDR3: CASSPPAGQGSNQPQHF
size: -; V: TRBV28; D: TRBD2; J: TRBJ2-7; DNA: TGTGCCAGCAGTCACCTAGCGGGGGCAACCTACGAGCAGTACTTC; CDR3: CASSHLAGATYEQYF
size: once; V: TRBV27; D: -; J: TRBJ2-7; DNA: TGTGCCAGCAGTATCCGACACGGCAACTCCTACGAGCAGTACTTC; CDR3: CASSIRHGNSYEQYF
size: once; V: TRBV4-2; D: TRBD2; J: TRBJ2-3; DNA: TGTGCCAGCAGCCGTGGTACTAGCGGGGGGGCAGATACGCAGTATTTT; CDR3: CASSRGTSGGADTQYF
size: -; V: TRBV28; D: TRBD1; J: TRBJ1-3; DNA: TGTGCCAGCAGTGTGCCCACAGGGGGGAGAAACACCATATATTTT; CDR3: CASSVPTGGRNTIYF